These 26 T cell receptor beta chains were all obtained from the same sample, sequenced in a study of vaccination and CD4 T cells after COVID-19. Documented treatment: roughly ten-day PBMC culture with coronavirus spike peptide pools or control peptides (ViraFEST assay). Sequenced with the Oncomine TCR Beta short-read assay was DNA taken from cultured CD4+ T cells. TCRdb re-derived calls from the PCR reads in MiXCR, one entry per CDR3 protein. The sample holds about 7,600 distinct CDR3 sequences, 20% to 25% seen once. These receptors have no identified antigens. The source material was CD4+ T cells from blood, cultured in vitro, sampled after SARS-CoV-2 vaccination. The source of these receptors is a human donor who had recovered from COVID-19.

CDR3 coding DNA: TGTGCCATTCGACCAACATTGACAGGGATCGGAAACACCATATATTTT. Translated, it gives CAIRPTLTGIGNTIYF. The gene calls are TRBV10-3 and TRBJ1-3, with TRBD1 matching 7 bases. There are 16 residues in the CDR3. Germline V gives CDR1 ENHRY, CDR2 SYGVKD. With V trimmed by 9 bases and J by 4 bases, 15 bases remained unmatched.

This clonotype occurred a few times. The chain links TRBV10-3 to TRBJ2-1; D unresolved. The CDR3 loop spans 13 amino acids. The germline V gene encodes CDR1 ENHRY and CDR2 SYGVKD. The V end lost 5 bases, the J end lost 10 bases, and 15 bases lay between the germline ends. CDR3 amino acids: CAISLNEVGEQFF. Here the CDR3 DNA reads TGTGCCATCAGTCTAAATGAGGTCGGGGAGCAGTTCTTC.

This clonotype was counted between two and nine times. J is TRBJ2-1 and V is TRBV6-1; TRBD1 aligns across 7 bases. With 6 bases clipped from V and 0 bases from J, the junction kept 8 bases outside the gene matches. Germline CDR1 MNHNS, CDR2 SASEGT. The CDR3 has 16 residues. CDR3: CASRRASGGSYNEQFF. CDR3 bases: TGTGCCAGCAGGCGGGCTTCAGGGGGCTCCTACAATGAGCAGTTCTTC.

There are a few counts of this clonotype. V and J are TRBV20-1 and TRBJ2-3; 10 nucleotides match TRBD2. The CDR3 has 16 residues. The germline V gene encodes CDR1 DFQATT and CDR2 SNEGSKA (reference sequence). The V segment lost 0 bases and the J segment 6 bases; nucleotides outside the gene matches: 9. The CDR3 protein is CSAREWSGRGRDTQYF. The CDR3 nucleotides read TGCAGTGCTAGAGAGTGGAGCGGGAGGGGGCGGGATACGCAGTATTTT.

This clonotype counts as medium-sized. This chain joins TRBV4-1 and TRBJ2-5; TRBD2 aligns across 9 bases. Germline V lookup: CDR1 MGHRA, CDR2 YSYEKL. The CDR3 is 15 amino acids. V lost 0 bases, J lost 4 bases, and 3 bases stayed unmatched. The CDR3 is CASSQERGGLETQYF. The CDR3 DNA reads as TGCGCCAGCAGCCAAGAGCGGGGGGGCCTAGAGACCCAGTACTTC.

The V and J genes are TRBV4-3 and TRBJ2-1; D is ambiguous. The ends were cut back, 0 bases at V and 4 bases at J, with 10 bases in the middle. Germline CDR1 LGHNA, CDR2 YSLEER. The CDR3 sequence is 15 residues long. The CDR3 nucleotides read TGCGCCAGCAGCCAAGATGGGGTCCGGTACAATGAGCAGTTCTTC. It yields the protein CASSQDGVRYNEQFF.

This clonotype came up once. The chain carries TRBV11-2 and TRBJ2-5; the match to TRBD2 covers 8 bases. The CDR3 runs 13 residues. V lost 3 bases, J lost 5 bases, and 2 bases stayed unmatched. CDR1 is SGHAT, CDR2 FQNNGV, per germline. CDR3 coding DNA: TGTGCCAGCAGCTTCGCTAGCGGGGAGACCCAGTACTTC. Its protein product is CASSFASGETQYF.

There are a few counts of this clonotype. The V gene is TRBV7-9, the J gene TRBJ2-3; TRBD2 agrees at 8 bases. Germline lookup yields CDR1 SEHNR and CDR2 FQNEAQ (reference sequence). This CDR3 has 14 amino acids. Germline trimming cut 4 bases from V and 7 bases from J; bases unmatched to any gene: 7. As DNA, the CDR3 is TGTGCCAGCAGCTCGCGGGGGGCCAGGAATACGCAGTATTTT. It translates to CASSSRGARNTQYF.

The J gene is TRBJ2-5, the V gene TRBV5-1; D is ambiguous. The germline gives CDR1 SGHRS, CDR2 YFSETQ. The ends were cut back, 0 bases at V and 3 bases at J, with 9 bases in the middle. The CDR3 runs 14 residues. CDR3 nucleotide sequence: TGCGCCAGCAGCTTGGCCCCCTCCAAAGAGACCCAGTACTTC. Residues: CASSLAPSKETQYF.

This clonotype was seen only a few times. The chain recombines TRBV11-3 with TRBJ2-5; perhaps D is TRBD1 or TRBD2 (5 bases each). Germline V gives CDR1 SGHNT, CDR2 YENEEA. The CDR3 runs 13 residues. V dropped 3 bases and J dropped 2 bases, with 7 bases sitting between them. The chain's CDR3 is CASSLGDQETQYF. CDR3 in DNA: TGTGCCAGCAGCTTGGGGGATCAAGAGACCCAGTACTTC. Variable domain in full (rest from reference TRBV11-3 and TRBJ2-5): EAGVVQSPRYKIIEKKQPVAFWCNPISGHNTLYWYLQNLGQGPELLIRYENEEAVDDSQLPKDRFSAERLKGVDSTLKIQPAELGDSAVYLCASSLGDQETQYFGPGTRLLVL.

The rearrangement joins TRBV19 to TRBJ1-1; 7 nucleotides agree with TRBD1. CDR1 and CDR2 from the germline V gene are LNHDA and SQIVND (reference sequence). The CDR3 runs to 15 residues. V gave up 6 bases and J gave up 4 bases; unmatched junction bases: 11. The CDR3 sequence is CASRSQTTGATEAFF. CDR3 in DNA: TGTGCCAGTAGGAGCCAGACTACAGGGGCCACTGAAGCTTTCTTT.

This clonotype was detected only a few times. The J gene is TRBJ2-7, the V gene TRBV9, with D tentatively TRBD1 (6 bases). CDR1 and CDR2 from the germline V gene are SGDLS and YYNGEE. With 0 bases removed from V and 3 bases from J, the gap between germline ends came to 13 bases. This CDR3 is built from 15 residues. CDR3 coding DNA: TGTGCCAGCAGCGTAGCGACAGGCCTTGACTACGAGCAGTACTTC. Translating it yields CASSVATGLDYEQYF.

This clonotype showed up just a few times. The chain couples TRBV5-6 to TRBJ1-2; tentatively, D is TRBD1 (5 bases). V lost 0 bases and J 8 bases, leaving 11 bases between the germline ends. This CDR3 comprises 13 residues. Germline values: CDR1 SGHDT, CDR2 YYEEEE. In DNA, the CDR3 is TGTGCCAGCAGCTTGGCGGCCGGGGACGGCTACACCTTC. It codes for CASSLAAGDGYTF. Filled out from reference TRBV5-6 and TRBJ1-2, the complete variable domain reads DAGVTQSPTHLIKTRGQQVTLRCSPKSGHDTVSWYQQALGQGPQFIFQYYEEEERQRGNFPDRFSGHQFPNYSSELNVNALLLGDSALYLCASSLAAGDGYTFGSGTRLTVV.

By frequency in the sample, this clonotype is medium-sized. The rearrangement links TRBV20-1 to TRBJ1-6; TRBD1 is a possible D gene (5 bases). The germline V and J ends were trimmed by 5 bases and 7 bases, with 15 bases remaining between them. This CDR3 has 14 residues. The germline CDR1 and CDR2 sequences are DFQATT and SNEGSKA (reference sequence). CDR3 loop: CSAVTGTGNSPLHF. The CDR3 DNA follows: TGCAGTGCTGTTACCGGGACGGGAAATTCACCCCTCCACTTT.

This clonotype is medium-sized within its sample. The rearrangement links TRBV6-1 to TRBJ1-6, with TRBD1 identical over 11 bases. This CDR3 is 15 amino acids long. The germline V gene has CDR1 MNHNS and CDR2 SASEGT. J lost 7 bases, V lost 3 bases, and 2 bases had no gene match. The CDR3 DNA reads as TGTGCCAGCAGTGAGGGACAGGGGGGAAATTCACCCCTCCACTTT. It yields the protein CASSEGQGGNSPLHF.

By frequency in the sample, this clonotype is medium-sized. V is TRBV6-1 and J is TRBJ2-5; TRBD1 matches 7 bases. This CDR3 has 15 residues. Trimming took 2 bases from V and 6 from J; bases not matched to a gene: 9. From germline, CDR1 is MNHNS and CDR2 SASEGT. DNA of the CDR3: TGTGCCAGCAGTGAAATCTCGACAGGGTGGCAGACCCAGTACTTC. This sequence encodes CASSEISTGWQTQYF.

The CDR3 coding sequence is TGTGCCAGCAGCGTTTACCGGACAGGGGGTGGCTACACCTTC. The encoded protein is CASSVYRTGGGYTF. The chain employs TRBV7-2 and TRBJ1-2, with 10 bases identical to TRBD1. Looked up from germline, CDR1 is SGHTA and CDR2 is FQGNSA. V lost 5 bases to trimming and J lost 7 bases; unmatched junction nucleotides: 7. CDR3 size: 14 residues. Drawing the rest from reference TRBV7-2 and TRBJ1-2, the complete variable domain is GAGVSQSPSNKVTEKGKDVELRCDPISGHTALYWYRQSLGQGLEFLIYFQGNSAPDKSGLPSDRFSAERTGGSVSTLTIQRTQQEDSAVYLCASSVYRTGGGYTFGSGTRLTVV.

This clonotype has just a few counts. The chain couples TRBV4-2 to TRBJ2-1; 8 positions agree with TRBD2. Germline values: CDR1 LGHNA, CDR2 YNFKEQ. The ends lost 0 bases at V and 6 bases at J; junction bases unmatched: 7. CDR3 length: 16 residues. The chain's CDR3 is CASSQDQAGVINEQFF. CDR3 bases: TGTGCCAGCAGCCAAGATCAAGCGGGGGTTATCAATGAGCAGTTCTTC.

CDR3 DNA sequence: TGTGCCAGCAGTTCCTACGCCCGCGGGGACTACAATGAGCAGTTCTTC. The encoded protein is CASSSYARGDYNEQFF. The J gene is TRBJ2-1, the V gene TRBV6-2 or TRBV6-3, with D tentatively TRBD2 (6 bases). Looked up from germline, CDR1 is MNHEY and CDR2 is SVGEGT. Between the trimmed V and J ends, which lost 4 bases and 3 bases, there was a span of 16 bases. CDR3 length equals 16 residues.

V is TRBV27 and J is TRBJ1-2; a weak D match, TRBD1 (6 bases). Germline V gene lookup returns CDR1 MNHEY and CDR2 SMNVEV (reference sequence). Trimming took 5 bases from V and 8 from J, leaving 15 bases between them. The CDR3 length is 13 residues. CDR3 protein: CASSARRGGGYTF. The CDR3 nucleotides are TGTGCCAGCAGTGCTCGCAGGGGAGGGGGCTACACCTTC.

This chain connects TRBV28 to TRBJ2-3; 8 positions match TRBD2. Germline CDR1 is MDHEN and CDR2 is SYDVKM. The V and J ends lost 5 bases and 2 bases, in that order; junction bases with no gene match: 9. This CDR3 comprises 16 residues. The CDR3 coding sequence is TGTGCCAGCAGTCCACCGGGACTAGGGGACACAGATACGCAGTATTTT. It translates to CASSPPGLGDTDTQYF.

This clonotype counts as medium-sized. CDR3 in amino acids: CSARKGGQETQYF. CDR3 nucleotides: TGCAGTGCTAGGAAGGGGGGACAAGAGACCCAGTACTTC. The chain has TRBV20-1 and TRBJ2-5; D possibly matches TRBD1 or TRBD2 (6 bases each). Germline lookup yields CDR1 DFQATT and CDR2 SNEGSKA (reference sequence). Trimming pared 3 bases from V and 2 bases from J, leaving 10 bases between. The CDR3 contains 13 residues.

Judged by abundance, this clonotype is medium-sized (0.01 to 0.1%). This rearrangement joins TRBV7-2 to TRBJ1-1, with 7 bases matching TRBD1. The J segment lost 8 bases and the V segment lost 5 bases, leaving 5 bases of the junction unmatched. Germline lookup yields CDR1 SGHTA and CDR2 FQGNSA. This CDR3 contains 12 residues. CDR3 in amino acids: CASSVLQGEAFF. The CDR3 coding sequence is TGTGCCAGCAGCGTACTACAGGGGGAAGCTTTCTTT.

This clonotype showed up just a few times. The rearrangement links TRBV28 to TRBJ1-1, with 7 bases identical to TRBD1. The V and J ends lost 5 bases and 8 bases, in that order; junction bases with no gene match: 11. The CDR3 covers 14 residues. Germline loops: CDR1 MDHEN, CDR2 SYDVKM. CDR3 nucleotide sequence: TGTGCCAGCAGTGTTTCAAGGGGGCGGTCCGAAGCTTTCTTT. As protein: CASSVSRGRSEAFF.

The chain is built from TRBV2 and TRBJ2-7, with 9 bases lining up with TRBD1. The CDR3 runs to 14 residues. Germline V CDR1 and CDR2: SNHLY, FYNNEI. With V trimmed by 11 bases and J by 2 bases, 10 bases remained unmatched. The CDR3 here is CAGQGSGPPYEQYF. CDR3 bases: TGTGCCGGACAGGGGTCAGGGCCTCCCTACGAGCAGTACTTC. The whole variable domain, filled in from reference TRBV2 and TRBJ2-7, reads EPEVTQTPSHQVTQMGQEVILRCVPISNHLYFYWYRQILGQKVEFLVSFYNNEISEKSEIFDDQFSVERPDGSNFTLKIRSTKLEDSAMYFCAGQGSGPPYEQYFGPGTRLTVT.

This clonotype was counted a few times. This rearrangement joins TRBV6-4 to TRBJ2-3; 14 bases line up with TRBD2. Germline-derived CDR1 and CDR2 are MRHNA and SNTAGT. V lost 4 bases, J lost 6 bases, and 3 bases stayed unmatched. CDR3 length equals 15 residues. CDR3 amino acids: CASSVTSGGADTQYF. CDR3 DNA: TGTGCCAGCAGTGTGACTAGCGGGGGGGCCGATACGCAGTATTTT.